This TCR beta chain appears in the sequencing data of a study of spatial heterogeneity in lung cancer. For the study at large: More beta-chain than alpha-chain sequences were consistently detected.

This clonotype was seen repeatedly, ten times or more. The time point is: sample taken at primary tumor resection. TCRs were sequenced from unsorted whole RNA of tumor, nontumor lung or PBMC. TCRdb fed the 5' RACE reads into MiXCR, producing one record per CDR3 protein. In the table there are tens of thousands of distinct CDR3 sequences, less than 9% of which are singletons. From germline, CDR1 is SNHLY and CDR2 FYNNEI. Germline trimming cut 6 bases from V and 3 bases from J; bases unmatched to any gene: 3. This CDR3 contains 14 residues. This rearrangement joins TRBV2 to TRBJ2-1; 9 nucleotides match TRBD1. The specimen was PBMCs, collected at surgery. This TCR derives from a female donor with early-stage non-small cell lung cancer. CDR3 in amino acids: CASRGTGYYNEQFF. For the CDR3, the DNA is TGTGCCAGCAGGGGGACAGGGTACTACAATGAGCAGTTCTTC.